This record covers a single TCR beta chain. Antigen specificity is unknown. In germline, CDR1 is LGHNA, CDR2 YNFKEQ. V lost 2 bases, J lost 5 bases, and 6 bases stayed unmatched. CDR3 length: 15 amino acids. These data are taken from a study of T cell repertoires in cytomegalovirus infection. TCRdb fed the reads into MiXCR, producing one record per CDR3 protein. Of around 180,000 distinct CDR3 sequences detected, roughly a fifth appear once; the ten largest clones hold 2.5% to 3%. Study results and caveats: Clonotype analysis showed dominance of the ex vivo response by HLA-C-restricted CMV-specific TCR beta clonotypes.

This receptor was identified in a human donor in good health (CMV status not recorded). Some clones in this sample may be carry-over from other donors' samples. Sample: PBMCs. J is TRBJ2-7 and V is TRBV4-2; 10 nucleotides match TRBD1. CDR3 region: CASSQIGTGEHEQYF. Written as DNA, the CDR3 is TGTGCCAGCAGCCAAATCGGGACAGGGGAGCACGAGCAGTACTTC.